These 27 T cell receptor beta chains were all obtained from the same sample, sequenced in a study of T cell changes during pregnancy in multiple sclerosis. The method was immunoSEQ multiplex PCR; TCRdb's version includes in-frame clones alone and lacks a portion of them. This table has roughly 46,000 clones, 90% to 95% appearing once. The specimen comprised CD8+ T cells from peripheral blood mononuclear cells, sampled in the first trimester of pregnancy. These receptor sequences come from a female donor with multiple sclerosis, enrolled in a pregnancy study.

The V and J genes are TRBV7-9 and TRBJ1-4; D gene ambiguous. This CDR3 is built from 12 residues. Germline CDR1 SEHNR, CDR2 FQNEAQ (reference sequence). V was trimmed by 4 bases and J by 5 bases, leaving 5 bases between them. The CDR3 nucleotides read TGTGCCAGCAGCTCGGGGAATGAAAAACTGTTTTTT. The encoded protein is CASSSGNEKLFF.

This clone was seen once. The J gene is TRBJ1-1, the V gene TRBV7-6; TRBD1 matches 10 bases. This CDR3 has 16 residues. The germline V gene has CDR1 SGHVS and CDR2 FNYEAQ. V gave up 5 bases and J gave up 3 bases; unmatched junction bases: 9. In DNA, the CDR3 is TGTGCCAGCAGCCCGGGGGGCGGACAGGGGGACACTGAAGCTTTCTTT. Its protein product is CASSPGGGQGDTEAFF.

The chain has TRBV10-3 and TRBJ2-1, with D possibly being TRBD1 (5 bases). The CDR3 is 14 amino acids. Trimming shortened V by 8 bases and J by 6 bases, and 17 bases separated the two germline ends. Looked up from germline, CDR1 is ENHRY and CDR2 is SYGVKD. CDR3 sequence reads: CAIDKEGVGNEQFF. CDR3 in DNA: TGTGCCATCGATAAGGAAGGGGTGGGCAATGAGCAGTTCTTC.

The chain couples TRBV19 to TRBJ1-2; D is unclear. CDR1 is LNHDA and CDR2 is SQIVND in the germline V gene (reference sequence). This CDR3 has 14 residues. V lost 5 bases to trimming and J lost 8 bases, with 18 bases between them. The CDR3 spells CASSPSMEEEGYTF. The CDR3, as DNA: TGTGCCAGTAGTCCCTCCATGGAGGAGGAGGGCTACACCTTC. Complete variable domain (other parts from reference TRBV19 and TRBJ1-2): DGGITQSPKYLFRKEGQNVTLSCEQNLNHDAMYWYRQDPGQGLRLIYYSQIVNDFQKGDIAEGYSVSREKKESFPLTVTSAQKNPTAFYLCASSPSMEEEGYTFGSGTRLTVV.

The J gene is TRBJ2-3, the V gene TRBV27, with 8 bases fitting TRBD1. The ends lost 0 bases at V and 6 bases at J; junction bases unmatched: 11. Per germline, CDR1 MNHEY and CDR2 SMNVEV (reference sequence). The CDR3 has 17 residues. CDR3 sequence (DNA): TGTGCCAGCAGTTTATCTGACAGGGGCTACCCGCCGGATACGCAGTATTTT. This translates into CASSLSDRGYPPDTQYF.

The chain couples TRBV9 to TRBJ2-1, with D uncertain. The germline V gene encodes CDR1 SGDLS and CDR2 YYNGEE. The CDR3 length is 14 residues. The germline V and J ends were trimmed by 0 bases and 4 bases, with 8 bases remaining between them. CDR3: CASSVAGNYNEQFF. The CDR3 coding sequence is TGTGCCAGCAGCGTAGCTGGCAATTACAATGAGCAGTTCTTC.

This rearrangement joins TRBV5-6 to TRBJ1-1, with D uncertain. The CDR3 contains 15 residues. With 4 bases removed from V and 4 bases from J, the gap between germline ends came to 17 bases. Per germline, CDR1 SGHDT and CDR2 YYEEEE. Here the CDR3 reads CASSPEISGLTEAFF. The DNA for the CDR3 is TGTGCCAGCAGCCCCGAAATAAGCGGGCTCACTGAAGCTTTCTTT.

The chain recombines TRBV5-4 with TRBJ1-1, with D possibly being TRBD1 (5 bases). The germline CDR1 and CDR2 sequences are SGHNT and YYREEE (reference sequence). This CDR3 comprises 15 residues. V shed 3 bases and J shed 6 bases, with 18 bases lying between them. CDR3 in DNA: TGTGCCAGCAGCTCGCTAGGCGGGGGAAAGGCTGAAGCTTTCTTT. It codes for CASSSLGGGKAEAFF.

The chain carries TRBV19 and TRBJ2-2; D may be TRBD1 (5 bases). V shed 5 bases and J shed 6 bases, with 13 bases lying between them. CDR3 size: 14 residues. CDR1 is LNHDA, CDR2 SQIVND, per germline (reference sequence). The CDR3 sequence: CASSSQGGAGELFF. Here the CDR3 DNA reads TGTGCCAGTAGTTCCCAGGGTGGGGCCGGGGAGCTGTTTTTT.

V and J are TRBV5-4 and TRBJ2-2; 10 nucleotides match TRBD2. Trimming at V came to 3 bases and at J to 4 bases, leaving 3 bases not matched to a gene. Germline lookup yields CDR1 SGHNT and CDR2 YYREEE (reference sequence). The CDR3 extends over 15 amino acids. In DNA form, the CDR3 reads TGTGCCAGCAGCTACGGACTAGCGGTCACCGGGGAGCTGTTTTTT. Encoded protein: CASSYGLAVTGELFF.

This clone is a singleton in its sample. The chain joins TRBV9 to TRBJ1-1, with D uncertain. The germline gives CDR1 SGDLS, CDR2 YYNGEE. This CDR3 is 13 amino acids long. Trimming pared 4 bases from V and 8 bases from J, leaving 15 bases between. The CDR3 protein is CASSLTPGREAFF. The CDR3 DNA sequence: TGTGCCAGCAGCCTTACCCCGGGTAGGGAAGCTTTCTTT.

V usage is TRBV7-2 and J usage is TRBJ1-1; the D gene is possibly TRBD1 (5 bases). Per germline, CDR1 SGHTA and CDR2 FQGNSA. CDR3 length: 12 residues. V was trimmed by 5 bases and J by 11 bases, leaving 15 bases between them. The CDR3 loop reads CASSPRSGYAFF. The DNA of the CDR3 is TGTGCCAGCAGCCCAAGATCAGGGTACGCTTTCTTT.

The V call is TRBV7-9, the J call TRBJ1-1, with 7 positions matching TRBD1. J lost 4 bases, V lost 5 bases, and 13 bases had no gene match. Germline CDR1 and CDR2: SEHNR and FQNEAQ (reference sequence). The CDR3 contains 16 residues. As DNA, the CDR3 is TGTGCCAGCAGCGCCTGGGACAGTTTGAGGGGCACTGAAGCTTTCTTT. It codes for CASSAWDSLRGTEAFF. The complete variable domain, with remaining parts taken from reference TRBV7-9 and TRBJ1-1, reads DTGVSQNPRHKITKRGQNVTFRCDPISEHNRLYWYRQTLGQGPEFLTYFQNEAQLEKSRLLSDRFSAERPKGSFSTLEIQRTEQGDSAMYLCASSAWDSLRGTEAFFGQGTRLTVV.

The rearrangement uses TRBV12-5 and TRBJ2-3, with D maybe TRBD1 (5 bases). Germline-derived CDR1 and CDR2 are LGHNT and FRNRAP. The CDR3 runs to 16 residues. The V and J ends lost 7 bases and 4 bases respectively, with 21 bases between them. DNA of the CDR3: TGTGCTAGTGCCCCATGGGAAGGGGCGGTGGCAGATACGCAGTATTTT. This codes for CASAPWEGAVADTQYF. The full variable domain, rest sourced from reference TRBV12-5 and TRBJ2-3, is DARVTQTPRHKVTEMGQEVTMRCQPILGHNTVFWYRQTMMQGLELLAYFRNRAPLDDSGMPKDRFSAEMPDATLATLKIQPSEPRDSAVYFCASAPWEGAVADTQYFGPGTRLTVL.

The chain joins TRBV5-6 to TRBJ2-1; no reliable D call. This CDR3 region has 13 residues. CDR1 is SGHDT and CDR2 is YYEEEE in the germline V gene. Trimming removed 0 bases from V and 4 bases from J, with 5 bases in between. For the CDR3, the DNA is TGTGCCAGCAGCTTGGGGCCTTACAATGAGCAGTTCTTC. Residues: CASSLGPYNEQFF.

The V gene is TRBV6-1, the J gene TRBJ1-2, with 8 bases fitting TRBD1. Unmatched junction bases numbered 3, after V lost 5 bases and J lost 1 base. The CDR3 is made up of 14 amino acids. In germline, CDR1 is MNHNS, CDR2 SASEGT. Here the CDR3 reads CASSSTGGNYGYTF. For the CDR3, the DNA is TGTGCCAGCAGTTCTACAGGGGGTAACTATGGCTACACCTTC.

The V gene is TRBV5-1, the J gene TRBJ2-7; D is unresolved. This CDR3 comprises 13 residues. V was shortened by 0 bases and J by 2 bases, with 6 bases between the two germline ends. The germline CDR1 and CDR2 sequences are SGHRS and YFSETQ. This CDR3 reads CASSLDRTYEQYF. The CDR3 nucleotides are TGCGCCAGCAGCTTGGACAGAACCTACGAGCAGTACTTC.

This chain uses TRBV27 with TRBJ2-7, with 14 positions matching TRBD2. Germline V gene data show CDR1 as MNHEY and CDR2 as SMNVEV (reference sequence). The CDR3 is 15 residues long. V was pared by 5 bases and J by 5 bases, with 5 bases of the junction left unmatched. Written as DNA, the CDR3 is TGTGCCAGCAGTCCCGGGACTAGCGGGAGCAACGAGCAGTACTTC. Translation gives CASSPGTSGSNEQYF.

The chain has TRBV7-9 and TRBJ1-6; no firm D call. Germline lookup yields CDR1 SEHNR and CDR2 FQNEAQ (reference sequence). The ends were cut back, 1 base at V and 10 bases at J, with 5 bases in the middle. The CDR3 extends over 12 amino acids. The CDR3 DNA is TGTGCCAGCAGCTTAGGAGGCTCACCCCTCCACTTT. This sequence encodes CASSLGGSPLHF.

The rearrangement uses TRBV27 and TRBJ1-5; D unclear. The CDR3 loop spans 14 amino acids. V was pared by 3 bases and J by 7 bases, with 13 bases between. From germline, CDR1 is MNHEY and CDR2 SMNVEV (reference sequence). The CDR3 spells CASSFLLGGQPQHF. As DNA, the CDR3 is TGTGCCAGCAGTTTCCTCCTCGGCGGGCAGCCCCAGCATTTT.

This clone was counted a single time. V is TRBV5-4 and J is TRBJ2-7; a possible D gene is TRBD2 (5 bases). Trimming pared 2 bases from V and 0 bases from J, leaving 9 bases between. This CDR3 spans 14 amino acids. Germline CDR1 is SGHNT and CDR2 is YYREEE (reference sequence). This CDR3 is CASSLRTVSYEQYF. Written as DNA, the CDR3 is TGTGCCAGCAGCTTACGGACTGTCTCCTACGAGCAGTACTTC.

The chain's CDR3 is CASSQPRSRGRGGELFF. The CDR3, as DNA: TGTGCCAGCAGCCAGCCCCGGTCGAGGGGGCGAGGCGGGGAGCTGTTTTTT. The chain is built from TRBV7-6 and TRBJ2-2, with 7 bases identical to TRBD1. Looked up from germline, CDR1 is SGHVS and CDR2 is FNYEAQ. Unmatched junction bases numbered 16, after V lost 5 bases and J lost 7 bases. This CDR3 contains 17 residues.

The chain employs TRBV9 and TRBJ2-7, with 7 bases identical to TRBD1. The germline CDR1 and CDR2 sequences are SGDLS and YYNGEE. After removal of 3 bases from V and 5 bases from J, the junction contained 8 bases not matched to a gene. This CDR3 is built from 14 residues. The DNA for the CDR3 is TGTGCCAGCAGCGACACGACAGGGAGCAACGAGCAGTACTTC. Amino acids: CASSDTTGSNEQYF. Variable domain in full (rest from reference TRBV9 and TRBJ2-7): DSGVTQTPKHLITATGQRVTLRCSPRSGDLSVYWYQQSLDQGLQFLIQYYNGEERAKGNILERFSAQQFPDLHSELNLSSLELGDSALYFCASSDTTGSNEQYFGPGTRLTVT.

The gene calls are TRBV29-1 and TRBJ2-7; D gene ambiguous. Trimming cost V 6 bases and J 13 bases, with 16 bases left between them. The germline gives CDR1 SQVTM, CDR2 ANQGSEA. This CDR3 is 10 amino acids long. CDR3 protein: CSVYAPRFYF. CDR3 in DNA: TGCAGCGTCTATGCGCCTCGATTTTACTTC.

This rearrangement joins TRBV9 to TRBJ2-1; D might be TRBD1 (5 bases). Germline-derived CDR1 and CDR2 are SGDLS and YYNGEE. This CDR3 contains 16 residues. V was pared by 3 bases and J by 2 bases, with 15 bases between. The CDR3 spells CASSATRHRPYNEQFF. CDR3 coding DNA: TGTGCCAGCAGCGCGACGCGTCACAGGCCCTACAATGAGCAGTTCTTC.

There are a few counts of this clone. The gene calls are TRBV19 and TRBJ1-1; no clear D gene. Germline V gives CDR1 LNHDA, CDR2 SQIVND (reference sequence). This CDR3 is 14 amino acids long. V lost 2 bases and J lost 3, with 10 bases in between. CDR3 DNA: TGTGCCAGTAGTATAAGCCTAACTGACACTGAAGCTTTCTTT. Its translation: CASSISLTDTEAFF.

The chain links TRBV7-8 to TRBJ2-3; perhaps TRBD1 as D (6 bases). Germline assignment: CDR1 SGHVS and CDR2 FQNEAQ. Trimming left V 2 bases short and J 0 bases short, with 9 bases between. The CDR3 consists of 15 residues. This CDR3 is CASSLLDSSTDTQYF. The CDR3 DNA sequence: TGTGCCAGCAGCTTACTGGACAGTAGCACAGATACGCAGTATTTT.